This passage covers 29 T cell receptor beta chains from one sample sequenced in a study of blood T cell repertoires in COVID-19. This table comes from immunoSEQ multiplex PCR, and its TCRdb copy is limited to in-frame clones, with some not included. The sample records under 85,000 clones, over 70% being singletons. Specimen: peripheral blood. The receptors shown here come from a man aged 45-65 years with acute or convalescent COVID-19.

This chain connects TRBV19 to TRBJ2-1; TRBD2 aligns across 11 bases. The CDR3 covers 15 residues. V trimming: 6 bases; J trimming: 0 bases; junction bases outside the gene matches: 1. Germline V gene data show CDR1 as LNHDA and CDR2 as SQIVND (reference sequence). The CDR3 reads CASSTSGSSYNEQFF. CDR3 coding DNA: TGTGCCAGTAGCACTAGCGGGAGCTCCTACAATGAGCAGTTCTTC.

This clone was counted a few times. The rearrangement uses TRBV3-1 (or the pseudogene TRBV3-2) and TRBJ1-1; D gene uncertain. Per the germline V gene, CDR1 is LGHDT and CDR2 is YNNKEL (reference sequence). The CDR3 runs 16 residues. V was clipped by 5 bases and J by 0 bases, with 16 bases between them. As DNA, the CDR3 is TGTGCCAGCAGCGCCCCCAGGCTACTCATGAACACTGAAGCTTTCTTT. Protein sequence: CASSAPRLLMNTEAFF.

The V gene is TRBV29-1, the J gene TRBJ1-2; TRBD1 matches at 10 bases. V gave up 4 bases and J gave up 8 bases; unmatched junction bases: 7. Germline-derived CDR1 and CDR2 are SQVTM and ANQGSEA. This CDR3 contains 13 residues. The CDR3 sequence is CSVGQGALLGYTF. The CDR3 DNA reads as TGCAGCGTTGGACAGGGGGCCCTTTTGGGCTACACCTTC.

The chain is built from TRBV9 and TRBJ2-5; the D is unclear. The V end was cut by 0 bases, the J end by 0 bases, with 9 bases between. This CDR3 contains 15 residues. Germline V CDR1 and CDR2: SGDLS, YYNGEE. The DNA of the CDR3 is TGTGCCAGCAGCGTAGCCGCCGGTCACCAAGAGACCCAGTACTTC. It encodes CASSVAAGHQETQYF.

As DNA, the CDR3 is TGTGCCTGGAGTGTTACCCGACTCACGGGACCTCCAGGGGACGAGCAGTACTTC. Encoded protein: CAWSVTRLTGPPGDEQYF. The rearrangement links TRBV30 to TRBJ2-7, with a possible D match to TRBD1 (6 bases). Trimming shortened V by 0 bases and J by 5 bases, and 26 bases separated the two germline ends. The CDR3 loop spans 18 amino acids. Germline V gives CDR1 GTSNPN, CDR2 SVGIG (reference sequence).

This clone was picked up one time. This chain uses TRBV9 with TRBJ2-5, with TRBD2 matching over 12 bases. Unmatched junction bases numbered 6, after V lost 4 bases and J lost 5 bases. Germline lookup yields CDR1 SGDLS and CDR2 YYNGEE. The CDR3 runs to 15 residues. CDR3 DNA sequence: TGTGCCAGCAGCCCCGGGACTAGCGGGCGGGAGACCCAGTACTTC. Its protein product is CASSPGTSGRETQYF.

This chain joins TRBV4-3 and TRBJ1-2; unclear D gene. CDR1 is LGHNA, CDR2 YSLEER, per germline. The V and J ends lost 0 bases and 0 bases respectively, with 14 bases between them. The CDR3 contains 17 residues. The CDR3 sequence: CASSQEVWAAANYGYTF. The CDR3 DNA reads TGCGCCAGCAGCCAAGAAGTATGGGCAGCCGCTAACTATGGCTACACCTTC.

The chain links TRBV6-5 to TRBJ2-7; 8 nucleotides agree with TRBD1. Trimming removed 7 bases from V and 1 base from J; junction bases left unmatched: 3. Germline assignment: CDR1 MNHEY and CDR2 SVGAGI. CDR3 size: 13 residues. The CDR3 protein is CASTQGASYEQYF. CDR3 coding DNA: TGTGCCAGCACCCAGGGGGCTTCCTACGAGCAGTACTTC.

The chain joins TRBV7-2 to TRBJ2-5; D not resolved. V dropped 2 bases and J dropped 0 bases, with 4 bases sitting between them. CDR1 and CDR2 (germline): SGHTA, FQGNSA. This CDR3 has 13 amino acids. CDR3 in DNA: TGTGCCAGCAGCTTACAGAACCAAGAGACCCAGTACTTC. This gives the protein CASSLQNQETQYF.

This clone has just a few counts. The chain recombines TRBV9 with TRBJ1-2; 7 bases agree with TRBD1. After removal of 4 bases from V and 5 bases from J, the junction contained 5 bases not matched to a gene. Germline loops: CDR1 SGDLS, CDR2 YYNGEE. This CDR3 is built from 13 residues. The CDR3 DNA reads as TGTGCCAGCAGCCCTGACAGGGAGTATGGCTACACCTTC. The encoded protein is CASSPDREYGYTF.

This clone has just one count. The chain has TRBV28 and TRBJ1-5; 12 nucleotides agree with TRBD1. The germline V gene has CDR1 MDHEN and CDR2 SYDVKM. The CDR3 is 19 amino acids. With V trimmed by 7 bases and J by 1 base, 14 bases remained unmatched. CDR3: CASMPPGTGGSRSNQPQHF. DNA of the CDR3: TGTGCCAGCATGCCTCCCGGGACAGGGGGCTCTCGGAGCAATCAGCCCCAGCATTTT.

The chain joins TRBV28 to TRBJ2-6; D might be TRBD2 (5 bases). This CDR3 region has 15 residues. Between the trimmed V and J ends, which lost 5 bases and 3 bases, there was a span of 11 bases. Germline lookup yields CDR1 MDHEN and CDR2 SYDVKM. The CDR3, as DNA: TGTGCCAGCAGTCCCCCCCGGGGTGGGGCCAACGTCCTGACTTTC. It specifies CASSPPRGGANVLTF.

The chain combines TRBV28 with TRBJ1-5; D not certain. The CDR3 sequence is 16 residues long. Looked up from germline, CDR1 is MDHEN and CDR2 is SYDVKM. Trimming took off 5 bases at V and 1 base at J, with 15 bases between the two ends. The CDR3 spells CASSAPPSGSNQPQHF. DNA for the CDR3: TGTGCCAGCAGTGCCCCCCCGAGCGGGAGCAATCAGCCCCAGCATTTT.

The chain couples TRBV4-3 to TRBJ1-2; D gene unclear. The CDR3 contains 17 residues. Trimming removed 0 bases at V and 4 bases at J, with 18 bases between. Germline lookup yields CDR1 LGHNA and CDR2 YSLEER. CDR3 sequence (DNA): TGCGCCAGCAGCCAAGATGGTCCGTCCGGGTCTCTCTATGGCTACACCTTC. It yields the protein CASSQDGPSGSLYGYTF.

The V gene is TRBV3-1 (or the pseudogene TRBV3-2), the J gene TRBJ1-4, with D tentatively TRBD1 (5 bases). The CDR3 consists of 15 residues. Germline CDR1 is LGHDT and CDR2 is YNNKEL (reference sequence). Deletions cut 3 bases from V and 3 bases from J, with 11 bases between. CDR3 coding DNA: TGTGCCAGCAGCCAGATGAGACAGCCTAATGAAAAACTGTTTTTT. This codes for CASSQMRQPNEKLFF.

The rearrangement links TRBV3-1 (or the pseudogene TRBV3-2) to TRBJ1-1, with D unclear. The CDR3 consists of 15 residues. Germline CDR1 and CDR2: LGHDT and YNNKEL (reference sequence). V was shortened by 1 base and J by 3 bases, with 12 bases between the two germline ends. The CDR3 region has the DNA TGTGCCAGCAGCCAAGTAGAAGGAGTTGACACTGAAGCTTTCTTT. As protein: CASSQVEGVDTEAFF.

CDR3 sequence: CASSLVPTGFYEQYF. For the CDR3, the DNA is TGCGCCAGCAGCTTGGTCCCTACAGGGTTCTACGAGCAGTACTTC. The chain links TRBV5-1 to TRBJ2-7; TRBD1 is a possible D gene (6 bases). The CDR3 totals 15 residues. CDR1 and CDR2 from the germline V gene are SGHRS and YFSETQ. V lost 0 bases and J 3 bases, leaving 13 bases between the germline ends. The full variable domain, completed using reference TRBV5-1 and TRBJ2-7, is KAGVTQTPRYLIKTRGQQVTLSCSPISGHRSVSWYQQTPGQGLQFLFEYFSETQRNKGNFPGRFSGRQFSNSRSEMNVSTLELGDSALYLCASSLVPTGFYEQYFGPGTRLTVT.

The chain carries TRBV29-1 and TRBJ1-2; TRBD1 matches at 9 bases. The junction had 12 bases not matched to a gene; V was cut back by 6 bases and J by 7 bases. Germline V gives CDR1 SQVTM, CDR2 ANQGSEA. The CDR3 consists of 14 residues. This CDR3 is CSVDKTGQGSGYTF. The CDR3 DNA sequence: TGCAGCGTCGATAAGACGGGACAGGGAAGTGGCTACACCTTC.

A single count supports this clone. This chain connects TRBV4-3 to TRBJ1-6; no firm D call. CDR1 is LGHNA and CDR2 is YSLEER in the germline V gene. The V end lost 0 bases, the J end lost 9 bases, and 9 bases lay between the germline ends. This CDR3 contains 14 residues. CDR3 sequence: CASSQDLASSPLHF. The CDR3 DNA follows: TGCGCCAGCAGCCAAGATCTTGCCAGTTCACCCCTCCACTTT.

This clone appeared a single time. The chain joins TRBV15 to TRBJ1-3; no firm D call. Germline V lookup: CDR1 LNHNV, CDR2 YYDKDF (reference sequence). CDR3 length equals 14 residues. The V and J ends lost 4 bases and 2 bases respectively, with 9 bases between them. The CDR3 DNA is TGTGCCACCAGCACGGGTGGCACTGGAAACACCATATATTTT. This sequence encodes CATSTGGTGNTIYF.

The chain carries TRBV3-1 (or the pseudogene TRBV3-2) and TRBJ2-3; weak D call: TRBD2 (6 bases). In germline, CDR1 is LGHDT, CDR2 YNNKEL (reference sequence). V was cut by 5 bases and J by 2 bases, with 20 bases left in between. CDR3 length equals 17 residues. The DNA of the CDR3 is TGTGCCAGCAGCAGAGGAGCGGGCCGACTCTACACAGATACGCAGTATTTT. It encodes CASSRGAGRLYTDTQYF.

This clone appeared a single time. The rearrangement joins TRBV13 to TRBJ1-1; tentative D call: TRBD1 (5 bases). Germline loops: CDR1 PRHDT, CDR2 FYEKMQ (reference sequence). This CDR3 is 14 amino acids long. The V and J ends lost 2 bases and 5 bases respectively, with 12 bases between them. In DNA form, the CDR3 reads TGTGCCAGCAGCTTAAATTCAGGGCGAACTGAAGCTTTCTTT. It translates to CASSLNSGRTEAFF. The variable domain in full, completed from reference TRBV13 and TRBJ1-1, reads AAGVIQSPRHLIKEKRETATLKCYPIPRHDTVYWYQQGPGQDPQFLISFYEKMQSDKGSIPDRFSAQQFSDYHSELNMSSLELGDSALYFCASSLNSGRTEAFFGQGTRLTVV.

The CDR3 is CASRDGGTGPYEQYF. DNA of the CDR3: TGTGCCAGCAGGGACGGGGGGACAGGGCCCTACGAGCAGTACTTC. The V gene is TRBV6-5, the J gene TRBJ2-7, with 9 bases lining up with TRBD1. Trimming removed 6 bases from V and 2 bases from J; junction bases left unmatched: 8. Germline V gene data show CDR1 as MNHEY and CDR2 as SVGAGI. The CDR3 is 15 amino acids.

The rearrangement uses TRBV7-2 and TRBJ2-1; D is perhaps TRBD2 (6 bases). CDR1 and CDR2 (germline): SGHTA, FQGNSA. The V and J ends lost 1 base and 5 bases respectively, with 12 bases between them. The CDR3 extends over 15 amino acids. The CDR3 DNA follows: TGTGCCAGCAGCTTAGGCGGTTGGGGGGACAATGAGCAGTTCTTC. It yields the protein CASSLGGWGDNEQFF.

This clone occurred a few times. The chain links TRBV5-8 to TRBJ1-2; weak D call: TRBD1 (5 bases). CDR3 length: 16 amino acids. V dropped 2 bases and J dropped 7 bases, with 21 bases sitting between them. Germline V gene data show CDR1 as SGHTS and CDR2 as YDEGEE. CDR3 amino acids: CASSLPERGTSGGYTF. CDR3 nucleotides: TGTGCCAGCAGCTTACCCGAACGGGGGACCTCGGGTGGCTACACCTTC.

CDR3 protein: CASSVGPQNQPQHF. The DNA for the CDR3 is TGTGCCAGCAGCGTAGGGCCGCAGAATCAGCCCCAGCATTTT. The chain joins TRBV9 to TRBJ1-5; D call uncertain. The CDR3 has 14 residues. Trimming removed 0 bases from V and 4 bases from J, with 8 bases in between. CDR1 and CDR2 from the germline V gene are SGDLS and YYNGEE. The complete variable domain, with remaining parts taken from reference TRBV9 and TRBJ1-5, reads DSGVTQTPKHLITATGQRVTLRCSPRSGDLSVYWYQQSLDQGLQFLIQYYNGEERAKGNILERFSAQQFPDLHSELNLSSLELGDSALYFCASSVGPQNQPQHFGDGTRLSIL.

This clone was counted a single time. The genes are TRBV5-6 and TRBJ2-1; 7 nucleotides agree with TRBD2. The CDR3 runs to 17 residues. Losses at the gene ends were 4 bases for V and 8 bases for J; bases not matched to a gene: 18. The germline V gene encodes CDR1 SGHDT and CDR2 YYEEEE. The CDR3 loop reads CASSGSILASAMDEQFF. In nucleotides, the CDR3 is TGTGCCAGCAGCGGAAGTATACTAGCGTCGGCAATGGATGAGCAGTTCTTC.

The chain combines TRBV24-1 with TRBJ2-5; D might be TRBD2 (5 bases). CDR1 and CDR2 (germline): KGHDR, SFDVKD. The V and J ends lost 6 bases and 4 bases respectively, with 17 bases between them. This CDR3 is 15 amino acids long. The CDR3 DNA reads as TGTGCCACCAGTAATACACCAGAGGGTCCAGAGACCCAGTACTTC. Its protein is CATSNTPEGPETQYF.

The CDR3 coding sequence is TGTGCCAGCAGTTGGACAGGGGAAACAACCTATGGCTACACCTTC. Translating gives CASSWTGETTYGYTF. The J gene is TRBJ1-2, the V gene TRBV6-2 or TRBV6-3, with TRBD1 identical over 9 bases. Germline V gene sequence: CDR1 MNHEY, CDR2 SVGEGT. With V trimmed by 4 bases and J by 4 bases, 7 bases remained unmatched. The CDR3 runs 15 residues.